This TCR beta chain was identified during a study of blood T cell repertoires in COVID-19. On the study more broadly: PBMCs, B-cell-depleted T cells, or T cells provided the cDNA or gDNA that made up the material.

All enrollees were about 18 to 100 years old and from under 25 US areas. Membership in each cohort depended on participant-reported clinical history. V gave up 6 bases and J gave up 4 bases, with 13 bases separating them. The germline gives CDR1 SGHRS, CDR2 YFSETQ. The CDR3 sequence is 14 residues long. Authors' data handling: Amplification from reference gene primers served as the basis for estimated nucleated cell counts. Clones were sequenced by immunoSEQ multiplex PCR, and TCRdb holds only the in-frame ones, with some missing. V, J and clone size were drawn from that table, and D and trimming were deduced from the DNA. In the table there are 300,000 to 500,000 clones, approximately 85% of which are singletons.

What was sequenced was PBMCs or T cells enriched from blood (not recorded which). This receptor was identified in a woman in her 40s with acute COVID-19. The J gene is TRBJ2-2, the V gene TRBV5-1, with a weak D call TRBD1 (6 bases). The CDR3 sequence is CASTQGLGTGELFF. DNA of the CDR3: TGCGCCAGCACGCAGGGGCTGGGCACCGGGGAGCTGTTTTTT.